This note documents a single T cell receptor (beta chain) sequence. The specificity of this receptor is unknown. Within one base of it there is no much larger clone, and no base qualities were kept. These data belong to a study of OX40 agonist ivuxolimab in advanced cancers. In terms of the full investigation: Ivuxolimab was a fully human IgG2 agonistic monoclonal antibody targeting the costimulatory receptor OX40 (CD134). Intravenous ivuxolimab was administered to patients every 2 weeks at six dose levels: 0.01, 0.1, 0.3, 1.5, 3 and 10 mg/kg. Of the 50 or so patients in dose escalation, 19 had hepatocellular carcinoma, approximately 15 had melanoma, 9 had renal cell carcinoma and 9 had head and neck cancer. In the dose-escalation cohort, over 65% of patients were male, and the mean age was approximately 55 years, with a range of about 23 to 85. Patients were allowed to have had prior anti-PD-1, anti-PD-L1 or anti-CTLA-4 therapy, and approximately 39% of the dose-escalation patients had been treated with checkpoint inhibitors. Partial responses occurred in three dose-escalation patients: two with cutaneous melanoma and one with hepatocellular carcinoma. Peripheral TCRbeta sequencing was intended to test whether TCR sequence diversity was altered and clonal T-cell expansion was caused by ivuxolimab. The paper describes the monotherapy dose-escalation part (N ≈ 52 patients) of the phase I trial of ivuxolimab.

To sequence the TCRbeta CDR3 region, genomic DNA was isolated from the sorted cells. The immunoSEQ Assay was used for sequencing of TCRbeta CDR3 regions. Entries here come from immuneACCESS through TCRdb and include only in-frame sequences with V and J called. Some clones fail to appear in such tables; in the studies checked, an unresolved V gene covers under half of the shortfall, and the cause of the remainder is unknown. This sample gives tens of thousands of clones in total; about 90% of them show up just once. Jointly, the top ten make up roughly 9% of the sample. The CDR3 sequence holds 15 residues, the cysteine and phenylalanine included. Only the CDR3 DNA is retained, 45 bases long and in frame from the first base. V is pared back by 6 bases and J by 3 bases, with 18 bases lying between the germline termini. CDR1 and CDR2 were assigned from the germline V gene (reference sequence) as MNHNY and SVGAGI.

Results the study describes overall, beyond this receptor: Partial responders in the 0.1-3.0 mg/kg groups had among the lowest normalized peripheral clonal expansion, especially among CD8+ T cells. On average, CD8+ T cells showed more expanded clones than CD4+ T cells after ivuxolimab. Low levels of normalized T-cell clonal expansion were also seen in some patients who did not respond. The antigen specificity of the peripheral T cells that underwent clonal expansion was not determined. At doses from 0.1 to 3.0 mg/kg, clonal expansion was seen in both CD4+ and CD8+ blood T cells between baseline and week 6.

Patients with a history of autoimmune disease or receiving systemic immunosuppression were excluded from the trial. In every dose cohort, peripheral blood was drawn for TCR sequencing at baseline, cycle 4 day 1, and cycle 7 day 1. The samples were drawn from a first-in-human, open-label, multicenter phase I dose-escalation trial of ivuxolimab. Adults with locally advanced or metastatic melanoma, renal cell carcinoma, hepatocellular carcinoma or head and neck squamous cell carcinoma were enrolled in the trial. Before TCR sequencing, CD4+ T cells and CD8+ T cells were sorted from peripheral blood as separate populations.

The TCR originated in an adult with an advanced solid tumor such as melanoma, head and neck, liver or kidney cancer. The receptor chain draws on TRBV6-6 and TRBJ2-7; the D gene cannot be resolved reliably. Sequences were derived from CD4+ or CD8+ T cells sorted from blood, sampled in a trial of the OX40 agonist ivuxolimab. The CDR3 protein sequence reads: CASRSPIAVGYEQYF. The sequenced DNA is TGTGCCAGCAGATCCCCTATTGCGGTAGGCTACGAGCAGTACTTC.